This T cell receptor (beta chain) came from a study of beta chain features in type 1 diabetes. Investigators reverse transcribed all isolated RNA, so they sequenced expressed TCRB transcripts. Some clones are missing from TCRdb's copy, which holds only in-frame ones; the method was immunoSEQ multiplex PCR. The data show 250,000 or so clones, about 25% seen once. Trimming took off 5 bases at V and 0 bases at J, with 7 bases between the two ends. The CDR3 contains 13 residues. CDR1 is SQVTM and CDR2 is ANQGSEA in the germline V gene. This clone appeared a few times. The source of this sequence is a man aged 25-45 years in good health. The sequencing input was central memory CD4+ T cells from blood. The chain combines TRBV29-1 with TRBJ2-2; no definite D call. The CDR3 spells CSVPTANTGELFF. The CDR3 nucleotides read TGCAGCGTTCCAACAGCGAACACCGGGGAGCTGTTTTTT.